These T cell receptor beta chains were read from a single sample in a study of T cell responses to AZD1222 COVID-19 vaccine. The repertoire was sequenced with immunoSEQ multiplex PCR; TCRdb's copy has only in-frame clones and lacks some. The table has roughly 66,000 clones, 88% seen once; the top ten hold roughly 5%. The sample here was peripheral blood, taken 28 days after the second dose of the MenACWY control vaccine. The receptors were gathered from an adult who received the MenACWY meningococcal vaccine as a control. Each CDR3 is given with its conserved first and last residue. The D gene is left open where the match is weak. Clone size is shown for a subset of rows, as once, few, many or a class of expanded clone.

length	V	J	size	D	DNA	CDR3
14	TRBV30	TRBJ1-2	NA	NA	TGTGCCTGGAGTGAGTCTCAACATAACTATGGCTACACCTTC	CAWSESQHNYGYTF
15	TRBV28	TRBJ1-1	NA	NA	TGTGCCAGCAGTGGTTTAACAGGGATGAACACTGAAGCTTTCTTT	CASSGLTGMNTEAFF
15	TRBV19	TRBJ2-1	NA	TRBD2	TGTGCCAGTAGAATCGGACTAGCGGGGTACAATGAGCAGTTCTTC	CASRIGLAGYNEQFF
15	TRBV7-2	TRBJ2-1	NA	NA	TGTGCCAGCAGCTTGGGGCCTAGCTCAGGCGATGAGCAGTTCTTC	CASSLGPSSGDEQFF
15	TRBV9	TRBJ2-3	NA	TRBD2	TGTGCCAGCAGCGTAGGTAGCGGGAGCACAGATACGCAGTATTTT	CASSVGSGSTDTQYF
12	TRBV14	TRBJ2-1	NA	NA	TGTGCCAGCAGCCCCCAAGGACTTAACCAGTTCTTC	CASSPQGLNQFF
16	TRBV4-2	TRBJ2-2	NA	TRBD1	TGTGCCAGCAGCCAAGCTTACAGGGGGAACACCGGGGAGCTGTTTTTT	CASSQAYRGNTGELFF
14	TRBV7-6	TRBJ2-5	NA	NA	TGTGCCAGCAGCTTCCGTCCCGGGCAAGAGACCCAGTACTTC	CASSFRPGQETQYF
13	TRBV30	TRBJ1-3	once	TRBD1	TGTGCCTGGAGCGGGACAGCTGGAAACACCATATATTTT	CAWSGTAGNTIYF
14	TRBV3-1/TRBV3-2	TRBJ2-1	NA	TRBD2	TGTGCCAGCCACTTTTCCGGGGGGTACAATGAGCAGTTCTTC	CASHFSGGYNEQFF
16	TRBV6-2/TRBV6-3	TRBJ2-1	NA	TRBD1	TGTGCCAGCAGTTACCTTCGGACAGGGAGCTACAATGAGCAGTTCTTC	CASSYLRTGSYNEQFF
15	TRBV19	TRBJ2-7	few	NA	TGTGCCAGTAGAGGACTTAATCGGGGTTTCTACGAGCAGTACTTC	CASRGLNRGFYEQYF
11	TRBV6-5	TRBJ2-4	NA	NA	TGTGCCACCGGAGACAGCCTCGTTCAGTACTTC	CATGDSLVQYF
13	TRBV30	TRBJ2-1	NA	NA	TGTGCCTGGAGTGTAGCGCTGTACTATGAGCAGTTCTTC	CAWSVALYYEQFF
14	TRBV7-3	TRBJ2-1	NA	NA	TGTGCCAGCAGCTTAACTCCAGGGGCCAATGAGCAGTTCTTC	CASSLTPGANEQFF
18	TRBV19	TRBJ1-4	NA	TRBD1	TGTGCCAGTAGTATGACAGGGGGCGGCACCGCAACTAATGAAAAACTGTTTTTT	CASSMTGGGTATNEKLFF
14	TRBV10-2	TRBJ1-1	once	NA	TGCGCCAGCATAAGTGGGCGACGGCCCACTGAAGCTTTCTTT	CASISGRRPTEAFF
14	TRBV5-1	TRBJ2-7	NA	NA	TGCGCCAGCAAACTGACGTCGGGGGGCAACGAGCAGTACTTC	CASKLTSGGNEQYF
13	TRBV5-1	TRBJ2-7	NA	NA	TGCGCCAGCAGCTTGGTGGAGGGGTACGAGCAGTACTTC	CASSLVEGYEQYF
15	TRBV7-2	TRBJ2-1	once	NA	TGTGCCAGCAGCTTAGGACAGCCAAACTACAATGAGCAGTTCTTC	CASSLGQPNYNEQFF
13	TRBV28	TRBJ2-2	NA	TRBD2	TGTGCCAGCATAACGGGGGGTACCGGGGAGCTGTTTTTT	CASITGGTGELFF
12	TRBV6-2/TRBV6-3	TRBJ2-3	NA	NA	TGTGCCAGCAGTTACCGGGGAGATACGCAGTATTTT	CASSYRGDTQYF
15	TRBV5-1	TRBJ2-5	NA	NA	TGCGCCAGCAGCTTCCTTGGGGAAGGGGGAGAGACCCAGTACTTC	CASSFLGEGGETQYF
15	TRBV5-1	TRBJ1-6	once	NA	TGCGCCAGCAGCTTTGCAGGACTCGGCAATTCACCCCTCCACTTT	CASSFAGLGNSPLHF
12	TRBV5-8	TRBJ2-7	NA	NA	TGTGCCAGCAGCTTAGGCTATTTTCGTGAGTACTTC	CASSLGYFREYF
13	TRBV5-1	TRBJ2-6	NA	NA	TGCGCCAGCAGCTTGGCTGGGGCCAACGTCCTGACTTTC	CASSLAGANVLTF
13	TRBV19	TRBJ1-2	NA	NA	TGTGCCAGTAGTGAGTACGGGAGCTATGGCTACACCTTC	CASSEYGSYGYTF
15	TRBV3-1/TRBV3-2	TRBJ2-1	NA	TRBD2	TGTGCCAGCAGCCAAATAGCGGGGGGGCTCAATGAGCAGTTCTTC	CASSQIAGGLNEQFF
17	TRBV11-2	TRBJ1-2	NA	NA	TGTGCCAGCAGCTTAGTGAGGGGGGCGCGTAGGAACTATGGCTACACCTTC	CASSLVRGARRNYGYTF
15	TRBV2	TRBJ1-1	NA	NA	TGTGCCAGCGAGACAGAAAATCGATTGAACACTGAAGCTTTCTTT	CASETENRLNTEAFF
14	TRBV28	TRBJ2-7	NA	TRBD1	TGTGCCAGCAGAGACAGGGGGGGAACCTACGAGCAGTACTTC	CASRDRGGTYEQYF
13	TRBV6-2/TRBV6-3	TRBJ1-1	NA	TRBD1	TGTGCCAGCAGTATACAGGGGGGCACTGAAGCTTTCTTT	CASSIQGGTEAFF
15	TRBV19	TRBJ1-2	NA	TRBD1	TGTGCCAGTAGTAACCTTCCACAGGGGGCCTATGGCTACACCTTC	CASSNLPQGAYGYTF
15	TRBV21-1	TRBJ1-2	NA	NA	TGTGCCAGCAGGCGACGGGACAGCCGATGGAGGGGCTACACCTTC	CASRRRDSRWRGYTF
12	TRBV19	TRBJ1-1	NA	NA	TGTGCCAGCAGGGGCATGAACACTGAAGCTTTCTTT	CASRGMNTEAFF
12	TRBV28	TRBJ1-2	NA	NA	TGTGCCAGCAGTTTATCAGGGGTTGGCTACACCTTC	CASSLSGVGYTF